Below, 23 T cell receptor beta chains from the same sample are listed, as sequenced in a study of PD-1 blockade in classical Hodgkin lymphoma. Time point given: cycle 4 day 1 (C4D1), after more than 5 weeks of nivolumab. Each patient's relapse followed autologous stem cell transplantation, and brentuximab vedotin exposure varied. Libraries were prepared by immunoSEQ multiplex PCR; TCRdb keeps only in-frame clonotypes and omits some of them. This table has approximately 100,000 clones, about 83% appearing once. This material consisted of peripheral blood mononuclear cells (PBMCs), taken before the fourth cycle of nivolumab. These TCRs come from a human donor with classical Hodgkin lymphoma.

The chain uses TRBV30 and TRBJ2-3, with D tentatively TRBD2 (6 bases). Trimming shortened V by 7 bases and J by 0 bases, and 11 bases separated the two germline ends. CDR1 is GTSNPN and CDR2 is SVGIG in the germline V gene (reference sequence). This CDR3 region has 13 residues. The CDR3 DNA reads as TGTGCCTACCGACGGGGGAGCACAGATACGCAGTATTTT. Protein sequence: CAYRRGSTDTQYF.

This chain links TRBV10-3 with TRBJ2-4, with 11 bases identical to TRBD2. CDR3 size: 14 residues. Trimming removed 0 bases from V and 11 bases from J; junction bases left unmatched: 3. Germline V CDR1 and CDR2: ENHRY, SYGVKD. CDR3: CAISESGLADLQYF. The CDR3 bases are TGTGCCATCAGTGAGTCGGGACTAGCGGATCTTCAGTACTTC.

The CDR3 DNA reads TGTGCCAGTAGCCGGGATCCGGATCCCACAGATACGCAGTATTTT. It encodes CASSRDPDPTDTQYF. The chain joins TRBV19 to TRBJ2-3, with D possibly being TRBD2 (5 bases). V dropped 6 bases and J dropped 2 bases, with 15 bases sitting between them. The CDR3 consists of 15 residues. Germline V gene data show CDR1 as LNHDA and CDR2 as SQIVND (reference sequence).

J is TRBJ2-7 and V is TRBV7-3; D is possibly TRBD1 (6 bases). This CDR3 region has 14 residues. V dropped 5 bases and J dropped 0 bases, with 11 bases sitting between them. CDR1 is SGHTA and CDR2 is FQGTGA in the germline V gene. CDR3 amino acids: CASSPGQPSYEQYF. The DNA of the CDR3 is TGTGCCAGCAGCCCCGGACAGCCCTCCTACGAGCAGTACTTC.

The J gene is TRBJ2-5, the V gene TRBV11-2; perhaps TRBD1 as D (6 bases). The CDR3 has 15 amino acids. Trimming stripped 2 bases from V and 2 bases from J, with 12 bases between. Germline V CDR1 and CDR2: SGHAT, FQNNGV. CDR3 nucleotides: TGTGCCAGCAGCTTAAGAAGTGGACAGCAAGAGACCCAGTACTTC. It specifies CASSLRSGQQETQYF. Full variable domain (remainder filled in from reference TRBV11-2 and TRBJ2-5): EAGVAQSPRYKIIEKRQSVAFWCNPISGHATLYWYQQILGQGPKLLIQFQNNGVVDDSQLPKDRFSAERLKGVDSTLKIQPAKLEDSAVYLCASSLRSGQQETQYFGPGTRLLVL.

The gene calls are TRBV27 and TRBJ2-6; D assignment may be TRBD1 or TRBD2 (10 bases each). V was trimmed by 2 bases and J by 1 base, leaving 27 bases between them. The CDR3 consists of 22 residues. Germline CDR1 is MNHEY and CDR2 is SMNVEV (reference sequence). The CDR3 loop is CASSLTRDRGIAGGSGANVLTF. The CDR3, as DNA: TGTGCCAGCAGTTTAACCCGGGACAGGGGAATAGCGGGAGGTTCTGGGGCCAACGTCCTGACTTTC.

The rearrangement uses TRBV19 and TRBJ1-3, with TRBD1 matching 7 bases. V gave up 9 bases and J gave up 0 bases; unmatched junction bases: 5. The germline V gene encodes CDR1 LNHDA and CDR2 SQIVND (reference sequence). The CDR3 sequence is 14 residues long. The CDR3 spells CASRQGSSGNTIYF. The DNA of the CDR3 is TGTGCCAGCCGACAGGGCAGCTCTGGAAACACCATATATTTT.

V and J are TRBV4-3 and TRBJ2-7, with 9 positions matching TRBD1. From germline, CDR1 is LGHNA and CDR2 YSLEER. This CDR3 has 15 amino acids. The ends lost 4 bases at V and 4 bases at J; junction bases unmatched: 8. As DNA, the CDR3 is TGCGCCAGCAGCCGCACACCGGGACAGGGATACGAGCAGTACTTC. Amino acid sequence: CASSRTPGQGYEQYF.

In its sample, this clone was seen a few times. V usage is TRBV27 and J usage is TRBJ2-5; TRBD1 aligns across 9 bases. CDR1 is MNHEY and CDR2 is SMNVEV in the germline V gene (reference sequence). The CDR3 is 15 residues long. The trim removed 2 bases at V and 5 bases at J, leaving 6 bases unmatched. CDR3 sequence reads: CASSLQGTGLETQYF. The CDR3, as DNA: TGTGCCAGCAGTTTACAGGGGACAGGGCTCGAGACCCAGTACTTC.

The V gene is TRBV6-5, the J gene TRBJ1-2; D gene ambiguous. Germline lookup yields CDR1 MNHEY and CDR2 SVGAGI. With 3 bases removed from V and 6 bases from J, the gap between germline ends came to 11 bases. The CDR3 is 13 residues long. The CDR3 sequence is CASSYVVGNGYTF. The CDR3 nucleotides read TGTGCCAGCAGTTATGTGGTCGGGAATGGCTACACCTTC.

CDR3 in amino acids: CASSLGLAEETQYF. For the CDR3, the DNA is TGTGCCAGCAGCCTGGGACTAGCGGAAGAGACCCAGTACTTC. The V and J genes are TRBV2 and TRBJ2-5, with 11 bases matching TRBD2. After removal of 6 bases from V and 3 bases from J, the junction contained 3 bases not matched to a gene. Looked up from germline, CDR1 is SNHLY and CDR2 is FYNNEI. There are 14 residues in the CDR3.

The chain has TRBV5-6 and TRBJ2-7; D may be TRBD2 (5 bases). The V and J ends lost 2 bases and 3 bases respectively, with 15 bases between them. The CDR3 loop spans 15 amino acids. CDR1 and CDR2 from the germline V gene are SGHDT and YYEEEE. The CDR3 loop is CASSFFRDSIYEQYF. CDR3 sequence (DNA): TGTGCCAGCAGCTTTTTCCGGGATTCTATCTACGAGCAGTACTTC.

The J gene is TRBJ2-5, the V gene TRBV6-6; TRBD2 matches at 16 bases. V lost 7 bases and J lost 5; bases outside the gene matches: 4. Germline-derived CDR1 and CDR2 are MNHNY and SVGAGI (reference sequence). The CDR3 runs to 15 residues. This CDR3 reads CASTQGLAGGETQYF. The CDR3 DNA sequence: TGTGCCAGCACCCAGGGACTAGCGGGAGGGGAGACCCAGTACTTC.

The chain employs TRBV6-5 and TRBJ2-2; no definite D call. Germline CDR1 and CDR2: MNHEY and SVGAGI. The CDR3 runs to 13 residues. The V gene lost 6 bases and the J gene lost 7 bases, with 12 bases spanning the gap. As DNA, the CDR3 is TGTGCCAGCAGCAAGAAGACGGTCGGGGAGCTGTTTTTT. It specifies CASSKKTVGELFF.

This clone appeared a few times. This chain connects TRBV12-5 to TRBJ2-5; D unresolved. Trimming left V 4 bases short and J 5 bases short, with 5 bases between. Germline assignment: CDR1 LGHNT and CDR2 FRNRAP. CDR3 size: 11 residues. The CDR3 protein is CASGWAETQYF. The CDR3 region has the DNA TGTGCTAGTGGTTGGGCCGAGACCCAGTACTTC.

This clone was observed a single time. The chain couples TRBV28 to TRBJ2-1, with 10 bases identical to TRBD1. The V and J ends lost 6 bases and 8 bases, in that order; junction bases with no gene match: 4. The CDR3 contains 13 residues. Germline CDR1 MDHEN, CDR2 SYDVKM. CDR3 loop: CASRSGTGDEQFF. CDR3 in DNA: TGTGCCAGCAGGAGCGGGACAGGGGATGAGCAGTTCTTC. The whole variable domain, remainder taken from reference TRBV28 and TRBJ2-1, is DVKVTQSSRYLVKRTGEKVFLECVQDMDHENMFWYRQDPGLGLRLIYFSYDVKMKEKGDIPEGYSVSREKKERFSLILESASTNQTSMYLCASRSGTGDEQFFGPGTRLTVL.

This chain joins TRBV7-2 and TRBJ2-7; the D is unclear. CDR1 is SGHTA and CDR2 is FQGNSA in the germline V gene. This CDR3 is built from 14 residues. Deletions cut 3 bases from V and 6 bases from J, with 15 bases between. The CDR3 region is CASSFLGQPGEQYF. The CDR3 bases are TGTGCCAGCAGCTTCCTGGGCCAACCGGGCGAGCAGTACTTC.

This chain connects TRBV28 to TRBJ1-1; D is unresolved. V was shortened by 3 bases and J by 0 bases, with 8 bases between the two germline ends. Germline V gives CDR1 MDHEN, CDR2 SYDVKM. The CDR3 consists of 14 residues. DNA of the CDR3: TGTGCCAGCAGTTTGCCGGGTTTGAACACTGAAGCTTTCTTT. Its translation is CASSLPGLNTEAFF.

This clone has ten or more counts. The genes are TRBV7-9 and TRBJ2-1; weak D call: TRBD2 (6 bases). Trimming stripped 1 base from V and 6 bases from J, with 13 bases between. Per germline, CDR1 SEHNR and CDR2 FQNEAQ (reference sequence). CDR3 size: 15 residues. The CDR3, as DNA: TGTGCCAGCAGCTTAGAGGGAGGCCCAACCAATGAGCAGTTCTTC. Protein: CASSLEGGPTNEQFF.

In DNA, the CDR3 is TGCGCCAGAGGACAGGGTCTAACTCGGGAGCAGTACTTC. It encodes CARGQGLTREQYF. The chain recombines TRBV23-1 with TRBJ2-7, with 8 bases matching TRBD1. TRBV23-1 is filed as an ORF, its function uncertain. The V segment lost 9 bases and the J segment 7 bases; nucleotides outside the gene matches: 11. This CDR3 region has 13 residues.

The genes are TRBV11-2 and TRBJ2-5; D is perhaps TRBD1 (6 bases). This CDR3 comprises 12 residues. V gave up 5 bases and J gave up 10 bases, with 14 bases separating them. Germline CDR1 and CDR2: SGHAT and FQNNGV. CDR3 sequence: CASSGRRGDQYF. DNA for the CDR3: TGTGCCAGCAGCGGTCGCAGGGGAGACCAGTACTTC.

This clone was counted a few times. The chain couples TRBV19 to TRBJ1-2, with D tentatively TRBD1 (5 bases). Per the germline V gene, CDR1 is LNHDA and CDR2 is SQIVND (reference sequence). The CDR3 consists of 13 residues. V was cut by 5 bases and J by 8 bases, with 15 bases left in between. This CDR3 reads CASSYRDQSGYTF. In DNA, the CDR3 is TGTGCCAGTAGTTACCGGGACCAGTCGGGCTACACCTTC.

The rearrangement joins TRBV19 to TRBJ2-2; the D is unclear. V was clipped by 1 base and J by 3 bases, with 9 bases between them. This CDR3 has 15 residues. Germline V gene data show CDR1 as LNHDA and CDR2 as SQIVND (reference sequence). The CDR3 reads CASSIAWKDTGELFF. DNA for the CDR3: TGTGCCAGTAGTATAGCTTGGAAGGACACCGGGGAGCTGTTTTTT.